The 2 T cell receptor beta chains given below trace back to one sample, sequenced in a study of technical replicates of blood from a few donors. This table comes from immunoSEQ multiplex PCR, and its TCRdb copy is limited to in-frame clones, with some not included. The sample shows 58,000 or so clones, around 87% of them seen only once. The sample was PBMCs. The receptors come from a human donor in good health. Some clones in this sample may be carry-over from other donors' samples.

This CDR3 is CASSITAVGSSSPLHF. For the CDR3, the DNA is TGTGCCAGTAGTATTACGGCGGTCGGATCTAGTTCACCCCTCCACTTT. The V call is TRBV19, the J call TRBJ1-6; no clear D gene. This CDR3 region has 16 residues. Germline CDR1 and CDR2: LNHDA and SQIVND (reference sequence). V lost 3 bases to trimming and J lost 9 bases, with 18 bases between them.

In this sample, this clone turned up a few times. The CDR3 coding sequence is TGTGCCAGCAGCTTGCGGACAGTCATGAACACTGAAGCTTTCTTT. It is translated as CASSLRTVMNTEAFF. V gene TRBV5-4 combines with J gene TRBJ1-1; D possibly corresponds to TRBD1 (6 bases). Germline V CDR1 and CDR2: SGHNT, YYREEE (reference sequence). There are 15 residues in the CDR3. Trimming cost V 1 base and J 0 bases, with 10 bases left between them.